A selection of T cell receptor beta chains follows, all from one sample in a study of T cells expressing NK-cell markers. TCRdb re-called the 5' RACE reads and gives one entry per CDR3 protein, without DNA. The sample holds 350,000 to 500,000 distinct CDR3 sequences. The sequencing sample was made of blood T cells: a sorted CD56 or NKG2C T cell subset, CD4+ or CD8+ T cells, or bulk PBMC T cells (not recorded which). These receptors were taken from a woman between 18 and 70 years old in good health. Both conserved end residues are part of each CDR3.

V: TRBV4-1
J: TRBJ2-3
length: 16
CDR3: CASSQDPGGGTDTQYF

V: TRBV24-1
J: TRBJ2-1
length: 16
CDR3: CATSDPGQGRNNEQFF

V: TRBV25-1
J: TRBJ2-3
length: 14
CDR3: CASSEGGYTDTQYF

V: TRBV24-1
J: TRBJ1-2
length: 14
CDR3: CATSDFAKNYGYTF

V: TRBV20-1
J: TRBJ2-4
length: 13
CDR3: CSAVGLAKNIQYF

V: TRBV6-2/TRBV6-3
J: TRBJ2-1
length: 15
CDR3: CASSYSRESYNEQFF

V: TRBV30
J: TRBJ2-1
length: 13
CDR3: CAWSVLRSNEQFF

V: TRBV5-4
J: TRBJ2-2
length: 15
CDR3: CASSFSGKNTGELFF

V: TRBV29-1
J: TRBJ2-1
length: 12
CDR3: CSVYPGYNEQFF

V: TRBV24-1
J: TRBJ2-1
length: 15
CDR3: CATSDLRTGEDEQFF

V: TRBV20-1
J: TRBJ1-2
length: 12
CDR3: CSAPTANYGYTF

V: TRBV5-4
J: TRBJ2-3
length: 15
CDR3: CASSGRDRGTDTQYF

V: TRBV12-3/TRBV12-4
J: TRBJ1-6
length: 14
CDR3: CASSPGHPNSPLHF

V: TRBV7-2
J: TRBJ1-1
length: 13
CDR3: CASSLHERTEAFF

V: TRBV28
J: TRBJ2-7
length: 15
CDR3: CASTLSGRATYEQYF

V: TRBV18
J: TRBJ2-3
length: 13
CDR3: CASSHGYTDTQYF

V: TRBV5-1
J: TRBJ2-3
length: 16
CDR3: CASSLAGGDIGDTQYF

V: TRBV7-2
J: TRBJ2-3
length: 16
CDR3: CASTLGALAGTDTQYF

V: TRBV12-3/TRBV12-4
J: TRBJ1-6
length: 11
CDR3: CASSFRAQLHF

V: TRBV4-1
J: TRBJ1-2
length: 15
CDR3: CASSQDYYRNYGYTF

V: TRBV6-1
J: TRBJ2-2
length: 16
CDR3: CASSGLAGGNTGELFF

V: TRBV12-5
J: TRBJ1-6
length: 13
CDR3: CASGLMTGSPLHF

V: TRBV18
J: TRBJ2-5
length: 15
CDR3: CASSPARLQEETQYF

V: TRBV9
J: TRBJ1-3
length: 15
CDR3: CASSVSGVSGNTIYF

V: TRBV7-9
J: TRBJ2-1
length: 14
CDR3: CASSRSLSWDEQFF

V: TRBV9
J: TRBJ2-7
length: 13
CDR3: CASSVGTSLEQYF

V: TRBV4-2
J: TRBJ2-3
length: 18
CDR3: CASSQDPLGTSGRDTQYF

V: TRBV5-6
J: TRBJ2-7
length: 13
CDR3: CASTNRRRGEQYF

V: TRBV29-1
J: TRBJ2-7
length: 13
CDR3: CSGRDGPTYEQYF

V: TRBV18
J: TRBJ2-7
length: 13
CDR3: CASSPDRTYEQYF

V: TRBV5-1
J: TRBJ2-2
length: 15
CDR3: CASSPRDSPTGELFF

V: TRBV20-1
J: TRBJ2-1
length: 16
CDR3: CSARDLLGQAINEQFF

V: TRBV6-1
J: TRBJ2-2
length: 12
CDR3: CASVPATGELFF

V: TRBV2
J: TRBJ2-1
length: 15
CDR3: CASRDGTLGGNEQFF